This TCR beta chain is from a study of glioma-infiltrating T cells after dendritic cell vaccination. Looking at the study overall: Dendritic cell vaccination trial patients had either newly diagnosed or recurrent glioblastoma. Autologous tumor lysate-pulsed dendritic cell vaccination was given between about 2003 and 2012. General study findings and limits: Only a small number of patients had complete blood and tumor samples.

Clones were sequenced by immunoSEQ multiplex PCR, and TCRdb holds only the in-frame ones, with some missing. The sample shows about 64,000 clones, roughly four fifths of them seen only once. Comment on this clone: Its antigen is undetermined.

The starting material was blood, obtained before dendritic cell vaccination. The clonotype originates from a human donor with glioblastoma.

This CDR3 is CASPRTSTDTQYF. CDR3 sequence (DNA): TGTGCCAGCCCGCGTACGAGCACAGATACGCAGTATTTT. The V gene is TRBV2, the J gene TRBJ2-3; D unclear. Germline CDR1 SNHLY, CDR2 FYNNEI. Trimming left V 8 bases short and J 0 bases short, with 9 bases between. This CDR3 is built from 13 residues.